This TCR beta chain was sequenced in a study of T cell responses to AZD1222 COVID-19 vaccine. On the study more broadly: Investigators merged groups given second doses at roughly 4 or roughly 12 weeks.

The table came from immunoSEQ multiplex PCR; TCRdb's copy has only in-frame clones and leaves some out. The table has about 190,000 clones, roughly 91% seen once. Sequencing used peripheral blood, obtained on day 0 of AZD1222 vaccination. The clonotype was recovered from an adult in good health.

This CDR3 reads CASSQDISWSGGGGETQYF. The CDR3 DNA sequence: TGTGCCAGCAGCCAAGATATCTCTTGGTCGGGCGGGGGGGGCGAGACCCAGTACTTC. The chain uses TRBV3-1 (or the pseudogene TRBV3-2) and TRBJ2-5; 9 bases agree with TRBD2. V shed 0 bases and J 5 bases; nucleotides not matched to a gene: 16. In germline, CDR1 is LGHDT, CDR2 YNNKEL (reference sequence). This CDR3 contains 19 residues.